This TCR beta chain was sequenced in a study of blood T cell repertoires in COVID-19. V lost 4 bases and J lost 1; bases outside the gene matches: 4. CDR1 KGHDR and CDR2 SFDVKD come from the germline V gene. This CDR3 has 16 amino acids. Clones were read by immunoSEQ multiplex PCR, and TCRdb kept only the in-frame ones, dropping some. The table lists more than 250,000 clones, over 75% of them singletons. The sample comprised peripheral blood. The source of this sequence is a middle-aged man with active or convalescent COVID-19. The V call is TRBV24-1, the J call TRBJ2-5; 11 positions agree with TRBD2. CDR3 residues: CATSEVSGGAQETQYF. CDR3 DNA: TGTGCCACCAGTGAGGTTAGCGGGGGGGCCCAAGAGACCCAGTACTTC.